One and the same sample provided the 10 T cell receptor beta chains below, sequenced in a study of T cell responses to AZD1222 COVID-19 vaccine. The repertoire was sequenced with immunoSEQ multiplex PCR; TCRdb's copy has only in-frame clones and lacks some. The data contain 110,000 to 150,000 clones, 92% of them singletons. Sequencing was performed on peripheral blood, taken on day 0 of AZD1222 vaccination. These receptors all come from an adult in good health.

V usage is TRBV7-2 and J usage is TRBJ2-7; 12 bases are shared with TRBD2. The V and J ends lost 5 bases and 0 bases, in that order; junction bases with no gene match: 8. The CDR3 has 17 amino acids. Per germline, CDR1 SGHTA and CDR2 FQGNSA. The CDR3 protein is CASSRTSGTLLSYEQYF. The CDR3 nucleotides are TGTGCCAGCAGCCGGACTAGCGGGACTCTTCTCTCCTACGAGCAGTACTTC.

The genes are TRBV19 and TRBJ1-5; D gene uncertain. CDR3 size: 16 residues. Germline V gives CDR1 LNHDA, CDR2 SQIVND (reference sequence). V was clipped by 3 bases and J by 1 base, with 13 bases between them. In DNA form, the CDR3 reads TGTGCCAGTAGTATTGGCGGCGGTCGGAGCAATCAGCCCCAGCATTTT. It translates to CASSIGGGRSNQPQHF.

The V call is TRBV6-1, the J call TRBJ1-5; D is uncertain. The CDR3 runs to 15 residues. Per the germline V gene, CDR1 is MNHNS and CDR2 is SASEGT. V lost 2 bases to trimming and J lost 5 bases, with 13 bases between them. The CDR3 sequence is CASSEWTASHQPQHF. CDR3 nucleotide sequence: TGTGCCAGCAGTGAATGGACGGCCAGCCATCAGCCCCAGCATTTT.

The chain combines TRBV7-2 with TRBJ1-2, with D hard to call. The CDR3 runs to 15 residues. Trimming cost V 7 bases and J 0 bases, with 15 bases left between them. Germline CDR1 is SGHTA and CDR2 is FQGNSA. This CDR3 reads CASKRGPEPNYGYTF. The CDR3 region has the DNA TGTGCCAGCAAAAGAGGACCAGAGCCTAACTATGGCTACACCTTC.

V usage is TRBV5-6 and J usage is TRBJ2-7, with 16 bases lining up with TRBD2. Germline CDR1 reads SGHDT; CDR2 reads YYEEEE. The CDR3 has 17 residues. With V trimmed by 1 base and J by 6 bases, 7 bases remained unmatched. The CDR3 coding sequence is TGTGCCAGCAGCTTGTTGGGGACTAGCGGGAGGGCAACCGAGCAGTACTTC. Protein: CASSLLGTSGRATEQYF.

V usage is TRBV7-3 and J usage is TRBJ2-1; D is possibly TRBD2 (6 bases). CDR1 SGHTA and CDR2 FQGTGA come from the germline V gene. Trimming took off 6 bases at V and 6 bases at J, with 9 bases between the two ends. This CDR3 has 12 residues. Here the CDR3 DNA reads TGTGCCAGCAGTTCGACTAGCAATGAGCAGTTCTTC. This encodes CASSSTSNEQFF.

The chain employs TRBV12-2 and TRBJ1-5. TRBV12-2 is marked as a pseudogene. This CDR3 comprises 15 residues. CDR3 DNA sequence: TGTGCAAGTCGCTTCGGGACGGAGGCTGATCAGCCCCAGCATTTT. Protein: CASRFGTEADQPQHF.

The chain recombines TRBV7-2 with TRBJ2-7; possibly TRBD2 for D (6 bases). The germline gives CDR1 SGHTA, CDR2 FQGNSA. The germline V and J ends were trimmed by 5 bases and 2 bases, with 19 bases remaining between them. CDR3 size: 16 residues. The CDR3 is CASSPRGSPGTYEQYF. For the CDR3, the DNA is TGTGCCAGCAGCCCCCGGGGGTCCCCCGGCACCTACGAGCAGTACTTC. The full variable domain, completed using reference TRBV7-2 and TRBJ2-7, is GAGVSQSPSNKVTEKGKDVELRCDPISGHTALYWYRQSLGQGLEFLIYFQGNSAPDKSGLPSDRFSAERTGGSVSTLTIQRTQQEDSAVYLCASSPRGSPGTYEQYFGPGTRLTVT.

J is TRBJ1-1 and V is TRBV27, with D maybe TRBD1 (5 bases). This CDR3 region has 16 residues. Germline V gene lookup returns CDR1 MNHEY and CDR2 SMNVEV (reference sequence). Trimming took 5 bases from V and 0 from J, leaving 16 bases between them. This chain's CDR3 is CASSPRFGGLNTEAFF. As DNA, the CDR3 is TGTGCCAGCAGTCCCCGGTTCGGGGGGTTGAACACTGAAGCTTTCTTT.

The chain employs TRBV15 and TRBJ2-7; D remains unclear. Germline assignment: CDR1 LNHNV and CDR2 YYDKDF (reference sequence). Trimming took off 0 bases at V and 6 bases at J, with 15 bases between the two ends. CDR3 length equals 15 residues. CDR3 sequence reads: CATSRDIAKYGEQYF. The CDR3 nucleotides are TGTGCCACCAGCAGAGATATCGCCAAATACGGCGAGCAGTACTTC.